A selection of T cell receptor beta chains follows, all from one sample in a study of early T cells in non-severe SARS-CoV-2 infection. MiXCR was run by TCRdb on the 5' RACE reads, yielding one entry per CDR3 protein. The table has around 64,000 distinct CDR3 sequences, around an eighth seen once. This specimen consisted of whole blood, obtained at baseline. These receptor sequences come from an adult who was a healthcare worker with PCR-confirmed SARS-CoV-2 infection or an uninfected control (not recorded which). CDR3s include the opening cysteine and the closing phenylalanine or tryptophan. Fields, in order: CDR3 protein, CDR3 DNA, clone size, D gene, J gene, V gene. The D gene is left open where the match is weak. Part of the rows lack a size; the others show once, few, many or a class for expanded clones.

CDR3 protein: CASSLGRDSPYGYTF; CDR3 DNA: TGTGCCAGCAGCTTAGGCCGGGACAGCCCCTATGGCTACACCTTC; clone size: NA; D gene: TRBD1; J gene: TRBJ1-2; V gene: TRBV7-6
CDR3 protein: CASSLDSGSYEQYF; CDR3 DNA: TGTGCCAGCAGCTTGGATTCAGGGTCCTACGAGCAGTACTTC; clone size: NA; D gene: NA; J gene: TRBJ2-7; V gene: TRBV5-5
CDR3 protein: CASSYRGRGDTEAFF; CDR3 DNA: TGTGCCAGCAGTTACAGGGGGCGAGGGGACACTGAAGCTTTCTTT; clone size: NA; D gene: TRBD1; J gene: TRBJ1-1; V gene: TRBV28
CDR3 protein: CASSEISPGVEYF; CDR3 DNA: TGTGCCAGCAGTGAAATATCCCCAGGGGTGGAGTACTTC; clone size: many; D gene: NA; J gene: TRBJ2-4; V gene: TRBV2
CDR3 protein: CASSLGLAKDNEQFF; CDR3 DNA: TGTGCCAGCAGCTTGGGGCTAGCGAAAGACAATGAGCAGTTCTTC; clone size: NA; D gene: NA; J gene: TRBJ2-1; V gene: TRBV11-3
CDR3 protein: CSAREQGTNTGELFF; CDR3 DNA: TGCAGTGCTAGAGAACAGGGGACTAACACCGGGGAGCTGTTTTTT; clone size: many; D gene: NA; J gene: TRBJ2-2; V gene: TRBV20-1
CDR3 protein: CASSSGTGGVGTAKNIQYF; CDR3 DNA: TGTGCCAGCAGTTCCGGGACAGGGGGCGTAGGGACAGCCAAAAACATTCAGTACTTC; clone size: many; D gene: TRBD1; J gene: TRBJ2-4; V gene: TRBV6-1
CDR3 protein: CSVVISGQGKRTSYNEQFF; CDR3 DNA: TGCAGCGTTGTGATATCAGGACAGGGGAAAAGAACCTCCTACAATGAGCAGTTCTTC; clone size: many; D gene: TRBD1; J gene: TRBJ2-1; V gene: TRBV29-1
CDR3 protein: CASSDMGDQETQYF; CDR3 DNA: TGTGCCAGCAGTGATATGGGGGACCAAGAGACCCAGTACTTC; clone size: NA; D gene: NA; J gene: TRBJ2-5; V gene: TRBV2
CDR3 protein: CASSHSNREVIGAFF; CDR3 DNA: TGTGCCAGCAGCCACTCGAACAGGGAGGTAATTGGAGCTTTCTTT; clone size: many; D gene: NA; J gene: TRBJ1-1; V gene: TRBV3-1
CDR3 protein: CASSLRQGPTFLETQYF; CDR3 DNA: TGTGCCAGCAGTCTAAGACAGGGTCCAACGTTTCTGGAGACCCAGTACTTC; clone size: NA; D gene: TRBD1; J gene: TRBJ2-5; V gene: TRBV6-1
CDR3 protein: CASSEGNTEAFF; CDR3 DNA: TGCGCCAGCAGTGAGGGGAACACTGAAGCTTTCTTT; clone size: few; D gene: NA; J gene: TRBJ1-1; V gene: TRBV10-1
CDR3 protein: CASSFGQLGRVGHEQYF; CDR3 DNA: TGTGCCAGCAGCTTCGGTCAATTGGGCAGGGTAGGCCACGAGCAGTACTTC; clone size: NA; D gene: NA; J gene: TRBJ2-7; V gene: TRBV7-9
CDR3 protein: CASSPSTDTQYF; CDR3 DNA: TGTGCCAGCTCACCTTCCACAGATACGCAGTATTTT; clone size: few; D gene: NA; J gene: TRBJ2-3; V gene: TRBV18
CDR3 protein: CASSLEADDLEAFF; CDR3 DNA: TGCGCCAGCAGCTTGGAGGCCGATGACCTTGAAGCTTTCTTT; clone size: NA; D gene: NA; J gene: TRBJ1-1; V gene: TRBV5-1
CDR3 protein: CASSLGADYGYTF; CDR3 DNA: TGTGCCAGCAGTCTGGGGGCGGACTATGGCTACACCTTC; clone size: many; D gene: NA; J gene: TRBJ1-2; V gene: TRBV27
CDR3 protein: CASSSSGVPNFRDQFF; CDR3 DNA: TGTGCCAGCAGCTCCTCAGGGGTCCCAAATTTTAGAGACCAGTTCTTC; clone size: NA; D gene: NA; J gene: TRBJ2-1; V gene: TRBV7-9
CDR3 protein: CASSPSGGSSYNEQFF; CDR3 DNA: TGTGCCAGCAGCCCAAGCGGGGGAAGCTCCTACAATGAGCAGTTCTTC; clone size: few; D gene: TRBD2; J gene: TRBJ2-1; V gene: TRBV3-1
CDR3 protein: CASSLVERGMSDTQYF; CDR3 DNA: TGTGCCAGCAGCCTGGTTGAGCGGGGTATGAGCGATACGCAGTATTTT; clone size: few; D gene: TRBD2; J gene: TRBJ2-3; V gene: TRBV5-6
CDR3 protein: CASSLGEGGSYNEQFF; CDR3 DNA: TGTGCCAGCAGCTTAGGGGAGGGAGGCTCCTACAATGAGCAGTTCTTC; clone size: NA; D gene: TRBD2; J gene: TRBJ2-1; V gene: TRBV7-6
CDR3 protein: CASSLISGQAGTQYF; CDR3 DNA: TGTGCCAGCAGCTTAATTTCGGGACAGGCGGGGACCCAGTACTTC; clone size: NA; D gene: TRBD1; J gene: TRBJ2-5; V gene: TRBV7-9
CDR3 protein: CASQGLAGGPFSYEQYF; CDR3 DNA: TGTGCCAGCCAGGGGCTAGCGGGGGGGCCATTTTCCTACGAGCAGTACTTC; clone size: NA; D gene: TRBD2; J gene: TRBJ2-7; V gene: TRBV12-3/TRBV12-4
CDR3 protein: CSVGVVTGSYEQYF; CDR3 DNA: TGCAGCGTTGGGGTCGTGACAGGGTCCTACGAGCAGTACTTC; clone size: NA; D gene: TRBD1; J gene: TRBJ2-7; V gene: TRBV29-1
CDR3 protein: CASSLEGVTEAFF; CDR3 DNA: TGTGCCAGCAGCTTAGAGGGGGTAACTGAAGCTTTCTTT; clone size: many; D gene: NA; J gene: TRBJ1-1; V gene: TRBV11-3
CDR3 protein: CASSLYPGTGGYEQYF; CDR3 DNA: TGTGCCAGCAGCCTATATCCGGGGACAGGGGGCTACGAGCAGTACTTC; clone size: NA; D gene: TRBD1; J gene: TRBJ2-7; V gene: TRBV7-2
CDR3 protein: CASSSVGDQYYEQYF; CDR3 DNA: TGTGCCAGCAGCTCCGTCGGGGACCAATACTACGAGCAGTACTTC; clone size: NA; D gene: NA; J gene: TRBJ2-7; V gene: TRBV7-2
CDR3 protein: CASNLGGRRDSPLHF; CDR3 DNA: TGTGCCAGCAATTTAGGGGGGCGAAGGGATTCACCCCTCCACTTT; clone size: few; D gene: NA; J gene: TRBJ1-6; V gene: TRBV28
CDR3 protein: CAWSLARTTGTPPGQYF; CDR3 DNA: TGTGCCTGGAGCCTAGCCCGGACTACCGGGACACCACCCGGGCAGTACTTC; clone size: once; D gene: NA; J gene: TRBJ2-7; V gene: TRBV30
CDR3 protein: CASSPGNARLTQYF; CDR3 DNA: TGTGCCAGCAGCCCCGGGAACGCCCGTTTGACCCAGTACTTC; clone size: few; D gene: NA; J gene: TRBJ2-5; V gene: TRBV9
CDR3 protein: CASSLGALGQPQHF; CDR3 DNA: TGCGCCAGCAGCTTGGGGGCATTAGGACAGCCCCAGCATTTT; clone size: NA; D gene: NA; J gene: TRBJ1-5; V gene: TRBV5-1
CDR3 protein: CASSQAGVRVDEQFF; CDR3 DNA: TGTGCCAGCAGTCAAGCGGGAGTCAGAGTGGATGAGCAGTTCTTC; clone size: NA; D gene: TRBD2; J gene: TRBJ2-1; V gene: TRBV12-3/TRBV12-4
CDR3 protein: CASSPTQDGRRLNIQYF; CDR3 DNA: TGTGCCAGCAGCCCGACTCAGGACGGAAGACGACTAAACATTCAGTACTTC; clone size: few; D gene: NA; J gene: TRBJ2-4; V gene: TRBV7-6
CDR3 protein: CASGASGRPTGELFF; CDR3 DNA: TGTGCTAGTGGGGCTAGCGGGAGACCGACCGGGGAGCTGTTTTTT; clone size: few; D gene: TRBD2; J gene: TRBJ2-2; V gene: TRBV12-5
CDR3 protein: CASSRQGLREQYF; CDR3 DNA: TGTGCCAGCAGCCGACAGGGGTTGAGAGAGCAGTACTTC; clone size: NA; D gene: TRBD1; J gene: TRBJ2-7; V gene: TRBV3-1
CDR3 protein: CASTRGQGPVYEQYF; CDR3 DNA: TGCGCCAGCACCAGAGGGCAGGGGCCAGTTTACGAGCAGTACTTC; clone size: many; D gene: NA; J gene: TRBJ2-7; V gene: TRBV5-1
CDR3 protein: CSAVSGLASYEQYF; CDR3 DNA: TGCAGTGCTGTTTCGGGACTAGCTTCCTACGAGCAGTACTTC; clone size: few; D gene: TRBD2; J gene: TRBJ2-7; V gene: TRBV20-1
CDR3 protein: CASRSVAAYEQYF; CDR3 DNA: TGTGCCAGCAGGTCGGTAGCGGCCTACGAGCAGTACTTC; clone size: NA; D gene: NA; J gene: TRBJ2-7; V gene: TRBV6-2/TRBV6-3
CDR3 protein: CASSPVGETQYF; CDR3 DNA: TGTGCCAGCTCACCCGTCGGGGAGACCCAGTACTTC; clone size: few; D gene: NA; J gene: TRBJ2-5; V gene: TRBV18
CDR3 protein: CASSVGSAGNTIYF; CDR3 DNA: TGTGCCAGCAGCGTAGGGTCAGCAGGAAACACCATATATTTT; clone size: NA; D gene: NA; J gene: TRBJ1-3; V gene: TRBV9
CDR3 protein: CASSSQGHLYGYTF; CDR3 DNA: TGTGCCAGCAGTTCTCAGGGCCACCTCTATGGCTACACCTTC; clone size: NA; D gene: NA; J gene: TRBJ1-2; V gene: TRBV12-3/TRBV12-4
CDR3 protein: CASSPAAGHTEAFF; CDR3 DNA: TGTGCCAGCAGCCCCGCTGCAGGGCACACTGAAGCTTTCTTT; clone size: few; D gene: NA; J gene: TRBJ1-1; V gene: TRBV6-2/TRBV6-3
CDR3 protein: CASSQGGQVDEQFF; CDR3 DNA: TGTGCCAGCAGCCAAGGCGGCCAGGTAGACGAGCAGTTCTTC; clone size: many; D gene: NA; J gene: TRBJ2-1; V gene: TRBV3-1
CDR3 protein: CSVDASGRPYEQFF; CDR3 DNA: TGCAGCGTTGATGCCAGCGGGAGGCCCTATGAGCAGTTCTTC; clone size: NA; D gene: TRBD2; J gene: TRBJ2-1; V gene: TRBV29-1
CDR3 protein: CASSVGLYGYTF; CDR3 DNA: TGTGCCAGCAGCGTAGGACTCTATGGCTACACCTTC; clone size: few; D gene: NA; J gene: TRBJ1-2; V gene: TRBV9
CDR3 protein: CASSSAGGAYGYTF; CDR3 DNA: TGTGCCAGCAGTTCCGCGGGGGGCGCCTATGGCTACACCTTC; clone size: NA; D gene: NA; J gene: TRBJ1-2; V gene: TRBV12-3/TRBV12-4
CDR3 protein: CASSQELYREQYF; CDR3 DNA: TGTGCCAGCAGCCAAGAGTTGTACCGCGAGCAGTACTTC; clone size: few; D gene: NA; J gene: TRBJ2-7; V gene: TRBV4-2
CDR3 protein: CSAAGTSVSYEQYF; CDR3 DNA: TGCAGTGCAGCCGGGACTAGCGTCTCCTACGAGCAGTACTTC; clone size: few; D gene: TRBD2; J gene: TRBJ2-7; V gene: TRBV20-1
CDR3 protein: CASSLFTQRVNEQFF; CDR3 DNA: TGTGCCAGCTCACTCTTTACCCAGAGGGTAAATGAGCAGTTCTTC; clone size: few; D gene: NA; J gene: TRBJ2-1; V gene: TRBV18
CDR3 protein: CASSFNSGSSYNEQFF; CDR3 DNA: TGTGCCAGCAGCTTCAATAGCGGGAGCTCCTACAATGAGCAGTTCTTC; clone size: many; D gene: TRBD2; J gene: TRBJ2-1; V gene: TRBV7-2
CDR3 protein: CASSAEERGAYNEQFF; CDR3 DNA: TGTGCCAGCAGCGCCGAGGAGCGGGGGGCCTACAATGAGCAGTTCTTC; clone size: NA; D gene: TRBD2; J gene: TRBJ2-1; V gene: TRBV5-6
CDR3 protein: CASSLLGGAGEQYF; CDR3 DNA: TGTGCCAGCAGTTTGTTAGGGGGCGCCGGGGAGCAGTACTTC; clone size: NA; D gene: TRBD1; J gene: TRBJ2-7; V gene: TRBV27
CDR3 protein: CASSHARGVDTQYF; CDR3 DNA: TGTGCCAGCAGCCACGCCAGAGGGGTTGATACGCAGTATTTT; clone size: NA; D gene: NA; J gene: TRBJ2-3; V gene: TRBV7-6